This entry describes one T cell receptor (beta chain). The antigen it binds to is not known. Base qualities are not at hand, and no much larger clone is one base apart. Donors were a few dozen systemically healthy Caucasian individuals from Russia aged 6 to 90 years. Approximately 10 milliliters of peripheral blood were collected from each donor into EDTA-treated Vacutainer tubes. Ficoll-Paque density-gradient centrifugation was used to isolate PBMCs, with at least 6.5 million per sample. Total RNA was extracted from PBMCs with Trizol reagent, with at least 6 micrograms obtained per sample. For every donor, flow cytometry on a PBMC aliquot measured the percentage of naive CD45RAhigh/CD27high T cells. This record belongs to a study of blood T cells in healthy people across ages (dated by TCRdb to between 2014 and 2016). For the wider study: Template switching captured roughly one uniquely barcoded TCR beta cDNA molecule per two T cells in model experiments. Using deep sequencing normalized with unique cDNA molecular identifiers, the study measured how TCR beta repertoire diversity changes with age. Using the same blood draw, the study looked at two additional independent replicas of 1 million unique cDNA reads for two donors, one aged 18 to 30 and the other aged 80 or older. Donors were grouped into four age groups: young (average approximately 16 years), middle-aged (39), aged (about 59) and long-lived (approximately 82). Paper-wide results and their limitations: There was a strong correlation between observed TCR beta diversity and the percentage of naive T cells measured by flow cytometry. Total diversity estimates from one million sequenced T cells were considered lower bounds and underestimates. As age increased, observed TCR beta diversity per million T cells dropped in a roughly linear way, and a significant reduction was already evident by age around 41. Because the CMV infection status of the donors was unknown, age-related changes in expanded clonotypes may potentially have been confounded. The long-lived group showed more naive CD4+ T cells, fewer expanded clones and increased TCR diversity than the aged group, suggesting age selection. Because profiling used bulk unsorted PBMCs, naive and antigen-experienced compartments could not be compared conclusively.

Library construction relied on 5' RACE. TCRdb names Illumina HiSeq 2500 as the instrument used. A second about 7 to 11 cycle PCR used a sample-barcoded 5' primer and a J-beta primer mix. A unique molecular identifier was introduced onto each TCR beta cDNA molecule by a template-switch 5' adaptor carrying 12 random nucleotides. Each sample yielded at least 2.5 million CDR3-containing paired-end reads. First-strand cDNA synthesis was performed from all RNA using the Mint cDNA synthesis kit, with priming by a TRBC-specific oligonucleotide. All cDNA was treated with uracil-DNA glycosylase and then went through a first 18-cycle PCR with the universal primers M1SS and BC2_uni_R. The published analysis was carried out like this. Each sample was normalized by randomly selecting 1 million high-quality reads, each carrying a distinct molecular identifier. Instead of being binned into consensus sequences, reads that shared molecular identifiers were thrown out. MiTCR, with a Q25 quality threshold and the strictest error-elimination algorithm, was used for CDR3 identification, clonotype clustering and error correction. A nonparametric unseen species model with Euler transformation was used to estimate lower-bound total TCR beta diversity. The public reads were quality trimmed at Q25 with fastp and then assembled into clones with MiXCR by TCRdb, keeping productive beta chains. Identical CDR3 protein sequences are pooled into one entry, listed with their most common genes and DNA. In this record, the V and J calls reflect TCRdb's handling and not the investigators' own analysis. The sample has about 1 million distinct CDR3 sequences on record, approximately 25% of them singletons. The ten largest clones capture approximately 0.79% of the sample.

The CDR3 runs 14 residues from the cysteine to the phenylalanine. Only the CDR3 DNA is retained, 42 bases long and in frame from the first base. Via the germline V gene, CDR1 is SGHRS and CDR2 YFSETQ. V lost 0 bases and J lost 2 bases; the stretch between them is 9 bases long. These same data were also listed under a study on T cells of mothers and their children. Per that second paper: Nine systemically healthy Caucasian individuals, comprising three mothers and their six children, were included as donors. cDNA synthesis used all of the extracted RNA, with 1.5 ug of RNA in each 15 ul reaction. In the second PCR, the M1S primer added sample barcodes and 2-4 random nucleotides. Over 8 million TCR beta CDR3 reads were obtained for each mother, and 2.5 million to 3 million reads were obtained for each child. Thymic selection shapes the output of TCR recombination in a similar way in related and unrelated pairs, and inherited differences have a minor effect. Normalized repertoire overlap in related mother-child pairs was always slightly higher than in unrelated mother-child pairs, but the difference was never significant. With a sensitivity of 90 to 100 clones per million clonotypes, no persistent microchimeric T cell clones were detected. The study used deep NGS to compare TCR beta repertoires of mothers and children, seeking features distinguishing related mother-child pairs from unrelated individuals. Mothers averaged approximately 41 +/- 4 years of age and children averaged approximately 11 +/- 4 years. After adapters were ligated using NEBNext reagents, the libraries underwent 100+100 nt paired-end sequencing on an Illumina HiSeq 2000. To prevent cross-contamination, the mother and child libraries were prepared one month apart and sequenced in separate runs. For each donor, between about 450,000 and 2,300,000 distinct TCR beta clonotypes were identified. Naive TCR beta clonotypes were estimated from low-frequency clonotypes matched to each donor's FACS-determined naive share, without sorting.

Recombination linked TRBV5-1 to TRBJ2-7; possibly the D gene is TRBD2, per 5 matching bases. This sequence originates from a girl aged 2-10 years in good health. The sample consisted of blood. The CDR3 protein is CASSLGRLTYEQYF. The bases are TGCGCCAGCAGCTTGGGGAGACTAACCTACGAGCAGTACTTC. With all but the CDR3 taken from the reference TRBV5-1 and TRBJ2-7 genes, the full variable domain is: KAGVTQTPRYLIKTRGQQVTLSCSPISGHRSVSWYQQTPGQGLQFLFEYFSETQRNKGNFPGRFSGRQFSNSRSEMNVSTLELGDSALYLCASSLGRLTYEQYFGPGTRLTVT.